What follows is one T cell receptor beta chain and its context. What it recognizes is unknown. Germline loops: CDR1 LNHNV, CDR2 YYDKDF (reference sequence). Trimming at V came to 6 bases and at J to 8 bases, leaving 7 bases not matched to a gene. This CDR3 is built from 14 residues. It was with 60 Vbeta and 13 Jbeta primers that the PCR ran. Profiled with immunoSEQ multiplex PCR; TCRdb holds only in-frame clones, not every one. The data show 100,000 to 150,000 clones, around 72% seen once. These data are taken from a study of cytomegalovirus exposure and HLA in healthy donors. General study points: A reported reduction in N-insertions relative to the roughly 700-donor mean was seen in an Asian-associated ancestry cluster in a later analysis. In a later analysis, the majority of CMV-associated beta chains seemingly showed HLA restriction.

Though nominally healthy at sampling, donors likely had unrecorded immune exposures. The chain is built from TRBV15 and TRBJ1-6; the match to TRBD1 covers 7 bases. Sequencing was performed on PBMCs. This clonotype was sampled from a young man in good health and CMV-seronegative. The CDR3 protein is CATSRGGGYSPLHF. Written as DNA, the CDR3 is TGTGCCACCAGTCGAGGGGGCGGGTATTCACCCCTCCACTTT.